The clone carrying this TCR beta chain was seen many times. Its antigen remains unidentified. The data were taken from a study of T-cell memory formation after mild COVID-19. TCRdb re-called the 5' RACE reads through MiXCR, storing one row per CDR3 protein. This sample has 120,000 to 150,000 distinct CDR3 sequences, with over 6% found just once. The CDR3 has 13 residues. Germline CDR1 is SGHVS and CDR2 is FNYEAQ. J gave up 4 bases and V 6 bases, and 3 bases lay outside the gene matches. General study results and limits: Pre-infection memory already had some responding clones, implying cross-reactive memory joined. Mainly in CM and EM were contracting CD4+ clones; CD8+ were in EMRA.

The TCR comes from an adult woman who had mild COVID-19 (a few samples of this study predate the infection). Cell type and time point are not known. The sequencing input was PBMCs or a T cell subset sorted from them (not recorded which). The chain combines TRBV7-6 with TRBJ1-3; 7 bases line up with TRBD1. Here the CDR3 DNA reads TGTGCCAGCAGTAGGGGGCCAGGAAACACCATATATTTT. Translating gives CASSRGPGNTIYF.